Presented here are 4 T cell receptor beta chains from one specimen sequenced in a study of T cells in Graves' hyperthyroidism and ophthalmopathy. RNA transcripts yielded amplified TCR beta CDR3 regions. TCR CDR3 regions were first amplified by RT-PCR with HTBI primers. MiXCR, run by TCRdb on the multiplex PCR reads, gives a single entry per CDR3 protein. The repertoire includes 300,000 or so distinct CDR3 sequences, around 20% of them detected once, and around 50% sits in the top ten. Sequencing was performed on blood. Every receptor here comes from a woman in her forties or fifties with Graves' hyperthyroidism.

Remarks on this clonotype: A read error may produce the germline difference seen at one junction end. The gene calls are TRBV6-1 and TRBJ1-1, with D possibly being TRBD1 (5 bases). The length of the CDR3 is 15 residues. Germline V lookup: CDR1 MNHNS, CDR2 SASEGT. The CDR3 nucleotides are TGTGCCAGCAGTGAAGATTACAGTCCGGACACTAAAGCTTTCTTT. This gives the protein CASSEDYSPDTKAFF.

This chain joins TRBV19 and TRBJ1-5; 7 bases align to TRBD1. CDR1 and CDR2 (germline): LNHDA, SQIVND (reference sequence). The CDR3 runs to 16 residues. Germline trimming cut 4 bases from V and 6 bases from J; bases unmatched to any gene: 12. The CDR3 loop is CASSTLPGTAGQPQHF. CDR3 nucleotides: TGTGCCAGTAGTACACTCCCCGGGACAGCGGGTCAGCCCCAGCATTTT.

J is TRBJ2-1 and V is TRBV10-3; D might be TRBD2 (6 bases). The CDR3 consists of 15 residues. The V gene's germline CDR1 is ENHRY and CDR2 SYGVKD. The V end lost 0 bases, the J end lost 4 bases, and 10 bases lay between the germline ends. The chain's CDR3 is CAISESAGRYNEQFF. In DNA, the CDR3 is TGTGCCATCAGTGAGTCGGCAGGGAGGTACAATGAGCAGTTCTTC.

The gene calls are TRBV27 and TRBJ2-7; 9 positions match TRBD2. The germline V gene has CDR1 MNHEY and CDR2 SMNVEV (reference sequence). Losses at the gene ends were 8 bases for V and 6 bases for J; bases not matched to a gene: 11. CDR3 length: 14 residues. The CDR3 is CASCSTGTSLEQYF. In DNA form, the CDR3 reads TGTGCCAGCTGCAGCACCGGGACTAGCCTCGAGCAGTACTTC.